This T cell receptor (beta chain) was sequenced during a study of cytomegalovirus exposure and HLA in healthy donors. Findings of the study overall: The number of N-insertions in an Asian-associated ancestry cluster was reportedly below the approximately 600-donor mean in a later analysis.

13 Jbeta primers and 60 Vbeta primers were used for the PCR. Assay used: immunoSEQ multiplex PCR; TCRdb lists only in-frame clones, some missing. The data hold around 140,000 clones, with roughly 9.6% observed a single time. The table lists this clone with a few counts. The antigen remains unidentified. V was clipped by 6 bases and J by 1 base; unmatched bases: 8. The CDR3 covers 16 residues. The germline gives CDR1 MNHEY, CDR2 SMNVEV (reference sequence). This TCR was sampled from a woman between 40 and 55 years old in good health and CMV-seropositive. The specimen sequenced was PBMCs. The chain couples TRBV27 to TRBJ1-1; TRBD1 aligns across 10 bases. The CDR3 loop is CASRRTGGRRNTEAFF. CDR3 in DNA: TGTGCCAGCAGACGGACAGGGGGTCGGCGGAACACTGAAGCTTTCTTT.